The 21 T cell receptor beta chains below come from one sample, sequenced in a study of CD8 T cells in ankylosing spondylitis. General observations from the study: What appeared characteristic of ankylosing spondylitis blood was a TCR beta motif of fewer than ten highly homologous variants.

Their specific antigens are unknown. TCRdb independently ran MiXCR on the 5' RACE reads; one entry per CDR3 protein. The sample carries about 220,000 distinct CDR3 sequences, around 16% recorded once. The sample was blood, either unsorted or a sorted T cell fraction (not recorded which). The receptors here all came from a male donor with ankylosing spondylitis.

The chain uses TRBV9 and TRBJ1-1; no reliable D call. This CDR3 contains 13 residues. CDR1 is SGDLS, CDR2 YYNGEE, per germline. V lost 0 bases to trimming and J lost 7 bases, with 10 bases between them. The CDR3 sequence is CASSVGGSVEAFF. CDR3 coding DNA: TGTGCCAGCAGCGTAGGAGGGTCGGTTGAAGCTTTCTTT.

This clonotype was detected only a few times. The V gene is TRBV20-1, the J gene TRBJ2-7, with 7 bases lining up with TRBD2. The CDR3 has 15 amino acids. Germline V gene lookup returns CDR1 DFQATT and CDR2 SNEGSKA (reference sequence). V shed 0 bases, J shed 2 bases, and the junction held 7 bases outside the gene matches. The CDR3 loop is CSARDLRGTTYEQYF. The CDR3 nucleotides read TGCAGTGCTAGAGATCTGCGGGGGACTACCTACGAGCAGTACTTC.

This clonotype was counted a few times. V gene TRBV6-5 combines with J gene TRBJ2-1; D is undetermined. The CDR3 spans 17 residues. Trimming pared 2 bases from V and 8 bases from J, leaving 22 bases between. The germline CDR1 and CDR2 sequences are MNHEY and SVGAGI. CDR3 residues: CASSYEASTTDRYEQFF. The CDR3 nucleotides are TGTGCCAGCAGTTACGAGGCGTCTACCACAGATCGGTATGAGCAGTTCTTC.

The gene calls are TRBV27 and TRBJ2-7; D gene ambiguous. CDR3 length equals 13 residues. The germline V gene has CDR1 MNHEY and CDR2 SMNVEV (reference sequence). The V end was cut by 4 bases, the J end by 3 bases, with 10 bases between. CDR3 nucleotides: TGTGCCAGCAGTTCAGCGACCCTCTACGAGCAGTACTTC. The encoded protein is CASSSATLYEQYF.

This clonotype was detected many times. The V and J genes are TRBV12-3 or TRBV12-4 and TRBJ2-1; D is undetermined. The CDR3 extends over 13 amino acids. The V end lost 1 base, the J end lost 2 bases, and 3 bases lay between the germline ends. The DNA of the CDR3 is TGTGCCAGCAGTTTAGAAGCCTACAATGAGCAGTTCTTC. Translation gives CASSLEAYNEQFF.

This clonotype has only a few counts. The chain employs TRBV12-3 or TRBV12-4 and TRBJ1-1; D gene ambiguous. The CDR3 covers 13 residues. Trimming left V 4 bases short and J 1 base short, with 7 bases between. DNA of the CDR3: TGTGCCAGCAGTTCGGCAGGGAACACTGAAGCTTTCTTT. Protein sequence: CASSSAGNTEAFF.

There are a few counts of this clonotype. The genes are TRBV9 and TRBJ2-7, with 11 bases aligning to TRBD2. This CDR3 region has 14 residues. V was pared by 3 bases and J by 3 bases, with 2 bases of the junction left unmatched. CDR1 and CDR2 (germline): SGDLS, YYNGEE. CDR3 nucleotide sequence: TGTGCCAGCAGCGAGGGACTAGCGGACTACGAGCAGTACTTC. This codes for CASSEGLADYEQYF.

In its sample, this clonotype was seen a few times. The chain carries TRBV6-5 and TRBJ1-1, with TRBD1 matching 7 bases. CDR3 length: 15 residues. With V trimmed by 1 base and J by 3 bases, 5 bases remained unmatched. Germline V gives CDR1 MNHEY, CDR2 SVGAGI. CDR3 nucleotides: TGTGCCAGCAGTTACTTGGGAGGGGGCGACACTGAAGCTTTCTTT. Encoded protein: CASSYLGGGDTEAFF.

As to this clonotype: A clone one base away is much larger, so this may be a read error. The rearrangement joins TRBV4-1 to TRBJ2-1; the match to TRBD1 covers 7 bases. This CDR3 contains 15 residues. Germline V gene lookup returns CDR1 MGHRA and CDR2 YSYEKL. The DNA for the CDR3 is TGCGCCAGCATGTCCCGGGACAGCCTCTACAATGGGCAGTTCTTC. The encoded protein is CASMSRDSLYNGQFF.

This sequence joins TRBV29-1 and TRBJ2-5, with 13 positions matching TRBD2. The CDR3 is 17 amino acids. Germline V gene data show CDR1 as SQVTM and CDR2 as ANQGSEA. V shed 4 bases and J 1 base; nucleotides not matched to a gene: 9. CDR3 region: CSVVGLAGETRQETQYF. In DNA form, the CDR3 reads TGCAGCGTTGTCGGACTAGCGGGAGAGACTCGCCAAGAGACCCAGTACTTC. Complete variable domain (other parts from reference TRBV29-1 and TRBJ2-5): SAVISQKPSRDICQRGTSLTIQCQVDSQVTMMFWYRQQPGQSLTLIATANQGSEATYESGFVIDKFPISRPNLTFSTLTVSNMSPEDSSIYLCSVVGLAGETRQETQYFGPGTRLLVL.

This clonotype was counted between two and nine times. The V gene is TRBV15, the J gene TRBJ2-7; D is ambiguous. Deletions cut 4 bases from V and 3 bases from J, with 16 bases between. CDR1 is LNHNV, CDR2 YYDKDF, per germline (reference sequence). CDR3 size: 15 residues. CDR3 bases: TGTGCCACCAGCATTGTGGCAGTTGAAAGCTACGAGCAGTACTTC. Translation: CATSIVAVESYEQYF.

This clonotype has a single count. The V call is TRBV6-1, the J call TRBJ2-3, with 9 positions matching TRBD2. J gave up 7 bases and V 8 bases, and 13 bases lay outside the gene matches. CDR3 length: 15 residues. Looked up from germline, CDR1 is MNHNS and CDR2 is SASEGT. Written as DNA, the CDR3 is TGTGCCAGCGGACCCGATAGCGGGAGTGGGTATACGCAGTATTTT. Translation: CASGPDSGSGYTQYF.

This chain links TRBV6-1 with TRBJ2-1, with 11 positions matching TRBD2. The CDR3 is made up of 17 amino acids. After removal of 5 bases from V and 6 bases from J, the junction contained 12 bases not matched to a gene. Germline V gene data show CDR1 as MNHNS and CDR2 as SASEGT. The chain's CDR3 is CASSPWASGGPGNEQFF. The CDR3 region has the DNA TGTGCCAGCAGTCCCTGGGCTAGCGGGGGGCCGGGCAATGAGCAGTTCTTC.

This clonotype came up many times. This chain connects TRBV27 to TRBJ2-1; 8 bases fit TRBD1. Germline V gene lookup returns CDR1 MNHEY and CDR2 SMNVEV (reference sequence). J lost 4 bases, V lost 5 bases, and 7 bases had no gene match. The CDR3 length is 15 residues. Here the CDR3 reads CASSTVRQGYNEQFF. In DNA form, the CDR3 reads TGTGCCAGCAGTACGGTAAGACAGGGGTACAATGAGCAGTTCTTC.

This chain connects TRBV19 to TRBJ2-7, with 8 bases identical to TRBD2. Germline V CDR1 and CDR2: LNHDA, SQIVND (reference sequence). The CDR3 sequence is 13 residues long. Trimming cost V 5 bases and J 5 bases; bases outside gene matches: 5. The CDR3 DNA follows: TGTGCCAGTAGTTCCGGGGGGGCCAACGAGCAGTACTTC. It yields the protein CASSSGGANEQYF.

V gene TRBV12-3 or TRBV12-4 combines with J gene TRBJ1-3; the D gene is possibly TRBD1 (5 bases). Deletions cut 5 bases from V and 1 base from J, with 27 bases between. This CDR3 spans 20 amino acids. The CDR3 region is CASSPLSKFTGIPSGNTIYF. The DNA of the CDR3 is TGTGCCAGCAGTCCCCTCTCTAAGTTCACAGGAATCCCTTCTGGAAACACCATATATTTT.

The chain is built from TRBV11-3 and TRBJ2-3; tentatively, D is TRBD1 (5 bases). The CDR3 is 16 amino acids. Trimming shortened V by 0 bases and J by 0 bases, and 10 bases separated the two germline ends. The germline V gene encodes CDR1 SGHNT and CDR2 YENEEA. The CDR3 here is CASSLELRTSTDTQYF. CDR3 in DNA: TGTGCCAGCAGCTTAGAACTGCGGACAAGCACAGATACGCAGTATTTT.

The sample holds many counts of this clonotype. The chain recombines TRBV12-3 or TRBV12-4 with TRBJ1-2; TRBD1 might be the D (6 bases). This CDR3 comprises 12 residues. Trimming removed 2 bases from V and 8 bases from J, with 9 bases in between. CDR3 coding DNA: TGTGCCAGCAGTTTAACGGGGGCGGGCTACACCTTC. It is translated as CASSLTGAGYTF.

This clonotype has only a few counts. This rearrangement joins TRBV12-3 or TRBV12-4 to TRBJ2-7; 9 bases match TRBD1. CDR3 length equals 15 residues. Germline trimming cut 6 bases from V and 3 bases from J; bases unmatched to any gene: 9. The CDR3 DNA reads as TGTGCCAGCAGCCATGACCCGGGACAGGGCTACGAGCAGTACTTC. The encoded protein is CASSHDPGQGYEQYF.

This sequence joins TRBV7-8 and TRBJ2-3; 7 bases are a match to TRBD2. V lost 4 bases to trimming and J lost 3 bases; unmatched junction nucleotides: 10. Germline loops: CDR1 SGHVS, CDR2 FQNEAQ. This CDR3 has 16 residues. This CDR3 is CASSSGLGPFTDTQYF. CDR3 bases: TGTGCCAGCAGCTCAGGACTAGGCCCATTTACAGATACGCAGTATTTT. The full variable domain, rest sourced from reference TRBV7-8 and TRBJ2-3, is GAGVSQSPRYKVAKRGQDVALRCDPISGHVSLFWYQQALGQGPEFLTYFQNEAQLDKSGLPSDRFFAERPEGSVSTLKIQRTQQEDSAVYLCASSSGLGPFTDTQYFGPGTRLTVL.

The chain has TRBV3-1 and TRBJ2-7, with unresolved D. This CDR3 contains 14 residues. V was clipped by 0 bases and J by 2 bases, with 8 bases between them. Looked up from germline, CDR1 is LGHDT and CDR2 is YNNKEL (reference sequence). Here the CDR3 reads CASSQEVSPYEQYF. DNA for the CDR3: TGTGCCAGCAGCCAAGAGGTCAGCCCCTACGAGCAGTACTTC.